A selection of T cell receptor beta chains follows, all from one sample in a study of shared clonotypes between healthy human individuals. TCRdb's table, derived via immunoSEQ multiplex PCR, lists solely in-frame clones and lacks some. The sample lists about 1 million clones, roughly 80% occurring once. The sequenced sample was memory CD4+ T cells sorted from blood. These receptors came from a man between 18 and 29 years old in good health. Each CDR3 is given with its conserved first and last residue. A D gene is named only where the DNA matches it firmly. The listing skips clone size in some rows; elsewhere it reads once, few, many or a size class.

v_gene: TRBV21-1; len: 13; abundance: NA; d_gene: NA; j_gene: TRBJ1-2; CDR3nt: TGTGCCAGCGGTCTCCGACGGCCCTATGGCTACACCTTC; CDR3aa: CASGLRRPYGYTF
v_gene: TRBV19; len: 14; abundance: once; d_gene: NA; j_gene: TRBJ2-7; CDR3nt: TGTGCCAGTAATAATCGTCTGTGGGCCGACGAGCAGTACTTC; CDR3aa: CASNNRLWADEQYF
v_gene: TRBV6-1; len: 13; abundance: once; d_gene: NA; j_gene: TRBJ2-1; CDR3nt: TGTGCCAGCAGTACCGGGTTCTACAATGAGCAGTTCTTC; CDR3aa: CASSTGFYNEQFF
v_gene: TRBV18; len: 14; abundance: NA; d_gene: NA; j_gene: TRBJ1-2; CDR3nt: TGTGCCAGCTCACCACGGGGATTTAACTATGGCTACACCTTC; CDR3aa: CASSPRGFNYGYTF
v_gene: TRBV5-6; len: 15; abundance: few; d_gene: TRBD1; j_gene: TRBJ1-2; CDR3nt: TGTGCCAGCAGCTTCAGAGGGACAGAAAACTATGGCTACACCTTC; CDR3aa: CASSFRGTENYGYTF
v_gene: TRBV14; len: 15; abundance: NA; d_gene: TRBD1; j_gene: TRBJ1-3; CDR3nt: TGTGCCAGCAGCCAAGCGACAGGGGGTGGAAACACCATATATTTT; CDR3aa: CASSQATGGGNTIYF
v_gene: TRBV5-1; len: 12; abundance: NA; d_gene: NA; j_gene: TRBJ1-2; CDR3nt: TGCGCCAGCAGCTCCCTTAACTATGGCTACACCTTC; CDR3aa: CASSSLNYGYTF
v_gene: TRBV7-2; len: 15; abundance: NA; d_gene: TRBD1; j_gene: TRBJ1-6; CDR3nt: TGTGCCAGCAGCGCAAGACAGGGGACGGGCTCACCCCTCCACTTT; CDR3aa: CASSARQGTGSPLHF
v_gene: TRBV5-1; len: 13; abundance: NA; d_gene: TRBD1; j_gene: TRBJ2-5; CDR3nt: TGCGCCAGCAGCTTAGGGGGCGGGGAGACCCAGTACTTC; CDR3aa: CASSLGGGETQYF
v_gene: TRBV2; len: 16; abundance: few; d_gene: NA; j_gene: TRBJ2-2; CDR3nt: TGTGCCAGCACTTCGAACAAGGGGTCGAACACCGGGGAGCTGTTTTTT; CDR3aa: CASTSNKGSNTGELFF
v_gene: TRBV7-2; len: 13; abundance: NA; d_gene: NA; j_gene: TRBJ2-3; CDR3nt: TGTGCCAGTAACAGGGATAGTACAGATACGCAGTATTTT; CDR3aa: CASNRDSTDTQYF
v_gene: TRBV29-1; len: 15; abundance: NA; d_gene: NA; j_gene: TRBJ1-4; CDR3nt: TGCAGCGTTGAAGTTCCGGGAGCCCTCTACCGAAAACTGTTTTTT; CDR3aa: CSVEVPGALYRKLFF
v_gene: TRBV2; len: 15; abundance: few; d_gene: NA; j_gene: TRBJ1-6; CDR3nt: TGTGCCAGCAGTGAAATGGCAGGCTATAATTCACCCCTCCACTTT; CDR3aa: CASSEMAGYNSPLHF
v_gene: TRBV6-5; len: 14; abundance: NA; d_gene: NA; j_gene: TRBJ2-7; CDR3nt: TGTGCCAGCAGTTACTACGTAGGGGTCTACGAGCAGTACTTC; CDR3aa: CASSYYVGVYEQYF
v_gene: TRBV28; len: 11; abundance: NA; d_gene: NA; j_gene: TRBJ2-7; CDR3nt: TGTGCCAGTACGGACGCCTACGAGCAGTACTTC; CDR3aa: CASTDAYEQYF
v_gene: TRBV19; len: 17; abundance: NA; d_gene: NA; j_gene: TRBJ2-7; CDR3nt: TGTGCCAGTAGTCTACGACCCTTGAGGGCTACTACGGGGGAGCAGTACTTC; CDR3aa: CASSLRPLRATTGEQYF
v_gene: TRBV18; len: 14; abundance: NA; d_gene: NA; j_gene: TRBJ2-5; CDR3nt: TGTGCCAGCTCACTTCTAGGCCGCCAAGAGACCCAGTACTTC; CDR3aa: CASSLLGRQETQYF
v_gene: TRBV5-1; len: 14; abundance: few; d_gene: NA; j_gene: TRBJ2-3; CDR3nt: TGCGCCAGCAGAAAGGCGGAAGTCACAGATACGCAGTATTTT; CDR3aa: CASRKAEVTDTQYF
v_gene: TRBV5-1; len: 16; abundance: NA; d_gene: TRBD1; j_gene: TRBJ2-7; CDR3nt: TGCGCCAGCAGCCAGAGGACAGGGGGCGCCTCCTACGAGCAGTACTTC; CDR3aa: CASSQRTGGASYEQYF
v_gene: TRBV4-1; len: 17; abundance: NA; d_gene: TRBD2; j_gene: TRBJ2-2; CDR3nt: TGCGCCAGCAGCAACGGCCGTCTAGCGGGAGGGCCTGGTGGGCTGTTTTTT; CDR3aa: CASSNGRLAGGPGGLFF
v_gene: TRBV5-8; len: 15; abundance: once; d_gene: NA; j_gene: TRBJ2-7; CDR3nt: TGTGCCAGCAGCCCCAGGACATCCTGGTCCTACGAGCAGTACTTC; CDR3aa: CASSPRTSWSYEQYF
v_gene: TRBV29-1; len: 13; abundance: NA; d_gene: NA; j_gene: TRBJ1-4; CDR3nt: TGCAGCGTTGAAGTGCAGGGCGGTGAAAAACTGTTTTTT; CDR3aa: CSVEVQGGEKLFF
v_gene: TRBV5-1; len: 13; abundance: NA; d_gene: TRBD1; j_gene: TRBJ1-2; CDR3nt: TGCGCCAGCAGGGCGGACGTACAGGGGGACTACACCTTC; CDR3aa: CASRADVQGDYTF
v_gene: TRBV6-6; len: 15; abundance: NA; d_gene: NA; j_gene: TRBJ1-3; CDR3nt: TGTGCCAGCAGTTACTCGACCGGCTCTGGAAACACCATATATTTT; CDR3aa: CASSYSTGSGNTIYF
v_gene: TRBV6-5; len: 15; abundance: many; d_gene: NA; j_gene: TRBJ1-5; CDR3nt: TGTGCCAGCAGTTCCCTGACAGGCCTAAATCAGCCCCAGCATTTT; CDR3aa: CASSSLTGLNQPQHF
v_gene: TRBV30; len: 11; abundance: few; d_gene: NA; j_gene: TRBJ1-6; CDR3nt: TGTGCCTGGCAGAATAATTCACCCCTCCACTTT; CDR3aa: CAWQNNSPLHF
v_gene: TRBV5-1; len: 13; abundance: NA; d_gene: TRBD1; j_gene: TRBJ1-2; CDR3nt: TGCGCCAGCAGCTTAGGGACAGGTTATGGCTACACCTTC; CDR3aa: CASSLGTGYGYTF
v_gene: TRBV21-1; len: 16; abundance: few; d_gene: NA; j_gene: TRBJ1-4; CDR3nt: TGTGCCAGCAGCGCACACAGGGCCCCCCCTAATGAAAAACTGTTTTTT; CDR3aa: CASSAHRAPPNEKLFF
v_gene: TRBV11-2; len: 16; abundance: once; d_gene: NA; j_gene: TRBJ1-3; CDR3nt: TGTGCCAGCAGCTTACAGCAGGCGAGCTCTGGAAACACCATATATTTT; CDR3aa: CASSLQQASSGNTIYF
v_gene: TRBV5-1; len: 15; abundance: NA; d_gene: NA; j_gene: TRBJ1-4; CDR3nt: TGCGCCAGCAGCACCTCCCATCCAGGGAATGAAAAACTGTTTTTT; CDR3aa: CASSTSHPGNEKLFF
v_gene: TRBV9; len: 13; abundance: NA; d_gene: NA; j_gene: TRBJ2-7; CDR3nt: TGTGCCAGCAGCCGGGCAGGGAACTACGAGCAGTACTTC; CDR3aa: CASSRAGNYEQYF
v_gene: TRBV4-2; len: 16; abundance: NA; d_gene: NA; j_gene: TRBJ2-7; CDR3nt: TGTGCCAGCAGCCAAGAGACAGGCCTCAACTCCTACGAGCAGTACTTC; CDR3aa: CASSQETGLNSYEQYF
v_gene: TRBV2; len: 15; abundance: many; d_gene: TRBD1; j_gene: TRBJ2-1; CDR3nt: TGTGCCAGCAGGGGACAGGGGCAAGTAGGTAATGAGCAGTTCTTC; CDR3aa: CASRGQGQVGNEQFF